This T cell receptor beta chain was recorded in a study of OX40 agonist ivuxolimab in advanced cancers. Study-wide background: Three partial responders included one hepatocellular carcinoma patient and two cutaneous melanoma patients.

Clones were read by immunoSEQ multiplex PCR, and TCRdb kept only the in-frame ones, dropping some. There are under 30,000 clones in the sample; around nine tenths occur only once, and more than 20% lies in the top ten. Regarding the study as a whole: Expanded clones were, on average, more numerous among CD8+ T cells than CD4+. Some of the lowest clonal expansion was seen in partial responders at 0.1-3.0 mg/kg.

In the case of this clone: Its target is unknown.

The germline CDR1 and CDR2 sequences are SGHVS and FQNEAQ. Germline trimming cut 6 bases from V and 7 bases from J; bases unmatched to any gene: 7. The length of the CDR3 is 15 residues. If patients had autoimmune disease history or systemic immunosuppression, they were excluded. This receptor was obtained from an adult with an advanced solid tumor such as melanoma, head and neck, liver or kidney cancer. Sequencing used CD4+ or CD8+ T cells sorted from blood, obtained in a trial of the OX40 agonist ivuxolimab. This chain joins TRBV7-8 and TRBJ2-2, with 11 bases that match TRBD1. CDR3 in DNA: TGTGCCAGCAGTTGGGACAGGGGGGATTTCGGGGAGCTGTTTTTT. Its protein product is CASSWDRGDFGELFF. The whole variable domain, filled in from reference TRBV7-8 and TRBJ2-2, reads GAGVSQSPRYKVAKRGQDVALRCDPISGHVSLFWYQQALGQGPEFLTYFQNEAQLDKSGLPSDRFFAERPEGSVSTLKIQRTQQEDSAVYLCASSWDRGDFGELFFGEGSRLTVL.